The table lists the clone carrying this TCR beta chain with a few counts. MiXCR, applied by TCRdb to the RT-PCR reads, yields one record per CDR3 protein. The data contain fewer than 250,000 distinct CDR3 sequences, 13% to 15% of them singletons. The CDR3 sequence is 15 residues long. Germline CDR1 reads SNHLY; CDR2 reads FYNNEI. V shed 1 base and J shed 2 bases, with 9 bases lying between them. The sample originates from a study of patients and donors after allogeneic stem cell transplantation. This chain joins TRBV2 and TRBJ1-3; TRBD1 is a possible D gene (5 bases). The receptor's source is a human donor who was either an allogeneic HSCT recipient or a stem cell or donor lymphocyte infusion donor (not recorded which). It is not recorded whose cells these are; they may come from a transplant donor. The sample consisted of blood, either unsorted or a sorted T cell fraction (not recorded which). The CDR3 DNA reads as TGTGCCAGCAGTGAAGAGACGGGGCCTGGAAACACCATATATTTT. Protein product: CASSEETGPGNTIYF.